Following are 3 T cell receptor beta chains from one sample sequenced in a study of T-cell reconstitution after alpha-beta-depleted transplantation in children. Unique molecular identifiers featured in how the TCRbeta library was prepared. TCRdb ran MiXCR on the PCR reads and lists one entry per CDR3 protein. The profile shows approximately 980,000 distinct CDR3 sequences, about 26% of them singletons. This specimen was PBMCs, mostly from graft donor cells, taken 360 days after TCRalphabeta/CD19-depleted stem cell transplant. These receptors were obtained from a boy in the first two years of life who had a stem cell transplant for SCID, so the T cells may come from the graft donor.

This clonotype was observed at least ten times. CDR3: CASSRDGTGVDEQFF. CDR3 sequence (DNA): TGCGCCAGCAGCAGGGATGGGACAGGGGTTGATGAGCAGTTCTTC. This chain uses TRBV5-1 with TRBJ2-1; TRBD1 agrees at 10 bases. Germline lookup yields CDR1 SGHRS and CDR2 YFSETQ. The CDR3 covers 15 residues. Trimming cost V 4 bases and J 8 bases; bases outside gene matches: 9.

This chain connects TRBV20-1 to TRBJ1-1; D gene ambiguous. Germline lookup yields CDR1 DFQATT and CDR2 SNEGSKA (reference sequence). The V gene lost 3 bases and the J gene lost 1 base, with 9 bases spanning the gap. The CDR3 runs to 13 residues. This CDR3 is CSARGQPNTEAFF. The CDR3 DNA reads TGCAGTGCTAGGGGTCAGCCGAACACTGAAGCTTTCTTT.

This clonotype was picked up a small number of times. The chain carries TRBV9 and TRBJ2-3; TRBD1 agrees at 12 bases. With 3 bases clipped from V and 4 bases from J, the junction kept 3 bases outside the gene matches. The germline gives CDR1 SGDLS, CDR2 YYNGEE. CDR3 size: 15 residues. CDR3 amino acids: CASSARDRGPDTQYF. The CDR3 nucleotides are TGTGCCAGCAGCGCCCGGGACAGGGGGCCAGATACGCAGTATTTT. Full variable domain (remainder filled in from reference TRBV9 and TRBJ2-3): DSGVTQTPKHLITATGQRVTLRCSPRSGDLSVYWYQQSLDQGLQFLIQYYNGEERAKGNILERFSAQQFPDLHSELNLSSLELGDSALYFCASSARDRGPDTQYFGPGTRLTVL.